A single T cell receptor beta chain is shown here with its context. The antigen is unknown. Ahead of sequencing, the ViraFEST assay grew antigen-specific CD4+ T cells using viral peptide pools. On roughly day 9 of culture, CD4+ T cells were separated out. These data originate in a study of vaccination effects on CD4 cells after COVID-19. Sequenced by immunoSEQ multiplex PCR; TCRdb stores in-frame clones only, minus some. Among tens of thousands of clones, approximately 73% were seen once, and the ten largest hold 10% to 15%. This CDR3 comprises 16 residues. V dropped 4 bases and J dropped 0; count of bases not matched to a gene: 3. Germline V gene lookup returns CDR1 MNHEY and CDR2 SMNVEV (reference sequence).

The sequences come from CD4+ T cells from PBMCs cultured with HCoV-229E spike peptides, collected before COVID-19 vaccination. The sequence was obtained from a human donor who received a COVID-19 vaccine. The chain has TRBV27 and TRBJ2-4; 10 positions match TRBD2. CDR3 coding DNA: TGTGCCAGCAGTTCACCTAGCGGGAGAGCCAAAAACATTCAGTACTTC. This codes for CASSSPSGRAKNIQYF.